This TCR beta chain was captured by sequencing in a study of Tregs in tolerant kidney transplant recipients. Germline V gene data show CDR1 as SGHKS and CDR2 as YYEKEE (reference sequence). The length of the CDR3 is 15 residues. Trimming cost V 6 bases and J 5 bases; bases outside gene matches: 9. CD4+CD25+CD127- Tregs, CD4+CD25- non-Tregs, CD4 and CD8 cells were sorted. Sequencing was performed with immunoSEQ multiplex PCR; in TCRdb, only in-frame clones are kept and a portion is missing. The sample yields around 230,000 clones, approximately 83% seen once. Worth noting for this clone: Its antigen is not known.

Regarding the study as a whole: Biological reproducibility was not directly addressed in this study.

This clonotype was obtained from a human donor in good health. This rearrangement joins TRBV5-5 to TRBJ2-2; 8 bases agree with TRBD1. Material: CD4+ T cells from blood. The CDR3 spells CASTQWDRRTGELFF. For the CDR3, the DNA is TGTGCCAGCACCCAGTGGGACAGGAGGACCGGGGAGCTGTTTTTT.